This passage covers 19 T cell receptor beta chains from one sample sequenced in a study of cytomegalovirus exposure and HLA in healthy donors. Assay: immunoSEQ multiplex PCR; the TCRdb copy retains only in-frame clones and omits some. The table lists under 150,000 clones, approximately 84% of them singletons. Material for sequencing was PBMCs. Source of these receptors: a woman in her thirties in good health and CMV-seronegative.

V is TRBV7-2 and J is TRBJ2-4; 11 bases fit TRBD2. Germline-derived CDR1 and CDR2 are SGHTA and FQGNSA. The ends lost 6 bases at V and 1 base at J; junction bases unmatched: 8. The CDR3 consists of 17 residues. The CDR3 spells CASRSRASGGAKNIQYF. CDR3 nucleotide sequence: TGTGCCAGCAGATCACGTGCTAGCGGGGGGGCCAAAAACATTCAGTACTTC.

The chain employs TRBV14 and TRBJ1-4, with no clear D. Trimming took 4 bases from V and 0 from J, leaving 12 bases between them. The CDR3 runs 16 residues. Germline V gene sequence: CDR1 SGHDN, CDR2 FVKESK. The CDR3 reads CASSLTERATNEKLFF. The CDR3 bases are TGTGCCAGCAGCCTTACCGAGCGGGCAACTAATGAAAAACTGTTTTTT.

The chain has TRBV7-6 and TRBJ2-7, with 10 bases identical to TRBD1. Germline CDR1 SGHVS, CDR2 FNYEAQ. The CDR3 extends over 14 amino acids. Trimming at V came to 5 bases and at J to 6 bases, leaving 7 bases not matched to a gene. DNA of the CDR3: TGTGCCAGCAGCCCTGGGACAGGGGACTCCGAGCAGTACTTC. Residues: CASSPGTGDSEQYF.

The chain is built from TRBV7-2 and TRBJ1-5; D gene uncertain. The germline V gene has CDR1 SGHTA and CDR2 FQGNSA. CDR3 length equals 13 residues. Trimming shortened V by 0 bases and J by 6 bases, and 6 bases separated the two germline ends. CDR3 in amino acids: CASSLARGQPQHF. The CDR3 coding sequence is TGTGCCAGCAGCTTAGCGCGCGGTCAGCCCCAGCATTTT.

This chain joins TRBV6-4 and TRBJ1-1; TRBD1 is a possible D gene (5 bases). With 10 bases removed from V and 3 bases from J, the gap between germline ends came to 15 bases. The V gene's germline CDR1 is MRHNA and CDR2 SNTAGT. This CDR3 region has 13 residues. DNA for the CDR3: TGTGCCACCACAATCAGGGTTGACACTGAAGCTTTCTTT. It translates to CATTIRVDTEAFF.

The chain has TRBV6-6 and TRBJ1-4, with 7 bases identical to TRBD1. Germline V gene lookup returns CDR1 MNHNY and CDR2 SVGAGI (reference sequence). The CDR3 is made up of 13 amino acids. Unmatched junction bases numbered 4, after V lost 4 bases and J lost 8 bases. CDR3 loop: CASSLPGGEKLFF. CDR3 sequence (DNA): TGTGCCAGCAGTTTACCAGGGGGGGAAAAACTGTTTTTT.

This rearrangement joins TRBV5-1 to TRBJ1-3; 8 nucleotides align to TRBD1. The CDR3 is 16 residues long. Trimming took 5 bases from V and 4 from J; bases not matched to a gene: 11. CDR1 and CDR2 from the germline V gene are SGHRS and YFSETQ. The CDR3 DNA reads as TGCGCCAGCAGTTCGGGCCCGACAGGGGTCGGAAACACCATATATTTT. It codes for CASSSGPTGVGNTIYF.

The chain recombines TRBV18 with TRBJ1-1; D is uncertain. Germline V gives CDR1 KGHSH, CDR2 LQKENI. The CDR3 covers 15 residues. V lost 3 bases to trimming and J lost 0 bases, with 11 bases between them. The CDR3 coding sequence is TGTGCCAGCTCACCCCTTGCCAGGCTGAACACTGAAGCTTTCTTT. As protein: CASSPLARLNTEAFF.

The chain has TRBV6-5 and TRBJ1-1, with a weak D call TRBD1 (6 bases). Germline V lookup: CDR1 MNHEY, CDR2 SVGAGI. The CDR3 is 13 amino acids. V was pared by 5 bases and J by 5 bases, with 12 bases between. Written as DNA, the CDR3 is TGTGCCAGCAGTCGGGGGGCCGGGACTGAAGCTTTCTTT. Its translation: CASSRGAGTEAFF.

The V call is TRBV30, the J call TRBJ2-3; D is ambiguous. The CDR3 has 14 amino acids. The V and J ends lost 0 bases and 0 bases respectively, with 7 bases between them. Germline values: CDR1 GTSNPN, CDR2 SVGIG (reference sequence). This CDR3 is CAWSVQQSTDTQYF. In nucleotides, the CDR3 is TGTGCCTGGAGTGTACAGCAGAGCACAGATACGCAGTATTTT. Drawing the rest from reference TRBV30 and TRBJ2-3, the complete variable domain is SQTIHQWPATLVQPVGSPLSLECTVEGTSNPNLYWYRQAAGRGLQLLFYSVGIGQISSEVPQNLSASRPQDRQFILSSKKLLLSDSGFYLCAWSVQQSTDTQYFGPGTRLTVL.

The rearrangement links TRBV5-1 to TRBJ2-1; unclear D gene. The germline V and J ends were trimmed by 4 bases and 0 bases, with 11 bases remaining between them. The CDR3 loop spans 15 amino acids. Germline CDR1 and CDR2: SGHRS and YFSETQ. The CDR3 DNA is TGCGCCAGCAGCGCCCTTTCGAGCTCCTACAATGAGCAGTTCTTC. Amino acids: CASSALSSSYNEQFF.

This clone came up many times. The chain has TRBV4-2 and TRBJ2-5, with 9 nucleotides matching TRBD2. CDR3 size: 15 residues. Trimming removed 0 bases from V and 1 base from J; junction bases left unmatched: 0. Germline V gene lookup returns CDR1 LGHNA and CDR2 YNFKEQ. In DNA form, the CDR3 reads TGTGCCAGCAGCCAAGAGCGGGGGGGCCAAGAGACCCAGTACTTC. Translation: CASSQERGGQETQYF.

This chain links TRBV9 with TRBJ1-5; D gene uncertain. The V end lost 0 bases, the J end lost 6 bases, and 10 bases lay between the germline ends. Per germline, CDR1 SGDLS and CDR2 YYNGEE. The CDR3 is 14 amino acids. CDR3 residues: CASSVDGISQPQHF. The CDR3 DNA reads as TGTGCCAGCAGCGTAGACGGGATAAGTCAGCCCCAGCATTTT.

The gene calls are TRBV5-1 and TRBJ2-3, with D tentatively TRBD2 (6 bases). The CDR3 consists of 15 residues. The germline CDR1 and CDR2 sequences are SGHRS and YFSETQ. V lost 4 bases, J lost 3 bases, and 15 bases lay in between. CDR3 protein: CASSATSRATDTQYF. CDR3 in DNA: TGCGCCAGCAGCGCCACTAGCAGAGCAACAGATACGCAGTATTTT.

The chain employs TRBV5-5 and TRBJ2-3, with a weak D call TRBD2 (6 bases). Germline values: CDR1 SGHKS, CDR2 YYEKEE (reference sequence). V shed 0 bases and J shed 14 bases, with 19 bases lying between them. This CDR3 has 14 residues. CDR3 protein: CASSLGLSEGKGYF. CDR3 nucleotides: TGTGCCAGCAGCTTGGGTCTTTCGGAGGGAAAGGGGTATTTT. The full variable domain, with the rest looked up from reference TRBV5-5 and TRBJ2-3, is DAGVTQSPTHLIKTRGQQVTLRCSPISGHKSVSWYQQVLGQGPQFIFQYYEKEERGRGNFPDRFSARQFPNYSSELNVNALLLGDSALYLCASSLGLSEGKGYFGPGTRLTVL.

V gene TRBV11-2 combines with J gene TRBJ2-3; TRBD2 aligns across 9 bases. The germline V gene has CDR1 SGHAT and CDR2 FQNNGV. Unmatched junction bases numbered 5, after V lost 0 bases and J lost 4 bases. There are 16 residues in the CDR3. Here the CDR3 reads CASSLEGRGGADTQYF. CDR3 in DNA: TGTGCCAGCAGCTTAGAGGGGCGGGGGGGTGCAGATACGCAGTATTTT.

This clone was seen a handful of times. The V call is TRBV6-1, the J call TRBJ1-2, with 8 bases matching TRBD1. V was clipped by 3 bases and J by 9 bases; unmatched bases: 3. CDR1 is MNHNS and CDR2 is SASEGT in the germline V gene. This CDR3 contains 12 residues. The CDR3: CASSEWTGSYTF. In nucleotides, the CDR3 is TGTGCCAGCAGTGAGTGGACAGGGAGCTACACCTTC.

The chain couples TRBV18 to TRBJ1-1, with unresolved D. The CDR3 spans 14 residues. V was shortened by 3 bases and J by 3 bases, with 11 bases between the two germline ends. The germline V gene encodes CDR1 KGHSH and CDR2 LQKENI. The CDR3: CASSPGRTYTEAFF. CDR3 nucleotides: TGTGCCAGCTCACCGGGCAGAACATACACTGAAGCTTTCTTT. The full variable domain, in which reference TRBV18 and TRBJ1-1 provide the parts outside the CDR3, is NAGVMQNPRHLVRRRGQEARLRCSPMKGHSHVYWYRQLPEEGLKFMVYLQKENIIDESGMPKERFSAEFPKEGPSILRIQQVVRGDSAAYFCASSPGRTYTEAFFGQGTRLTVV.

In regard to this clone: Other DNA sequences in this specimen translate into the identical CDR3. J is TRBJ2-7 and V is TRBV2; 8 bases fit TRBD1. V lost 6 bases, J lost 4 bases, and 2 bases stayed unmatched. This CDR3 is built from 12 residues. The germline gives CDR1 SNHLY, CDR2 FYNNEI. DNA for the CDR3: TGTGCCAGCAGGGACAGGGATTACGAGCAGTACTTC. This translates into CASRDRDYEQYF.